The source of this T cell receptor beta chain is a study of T cells in tuberculosis. Study-level information: In South Africa, adults with active tuberculosis were compared with IGRA-negative and latently infected IGRA-positive adolescents. Whole-study results and caveats: Smaller distances to GMM-specific TCRs suggested their expansion in active tuberculosis. The TCR-beta difference was not significant; alpha differences partly reflected length.

At study entry, adolescents had tuberculin skin tests and IGRA screening. Using immunoSEQ multiplex PCR, the repertoire was profiled, and TCRdb retains in-frame clones only, with some absent. This sample yields 35,000 to 55,000 clones, of which about 94% are seen a single time; around 2% belongs to the top ten. Trimming took off 2 bases at V and 4 bases at J, with 9 bases between the two ends. Germline V CDR1 and CDR2: SGHRS, YFSETQ. The CDR3 sequence is 13 residues long. Details on this clone: Its antigen is undetermined.

This receptor was obtained from a donor between 5 and 29 years old with latent tuberculosis or without tuberculosis infection. Some clones in this sample may be carry-over from other donors' samples. This chain links TRBV5-1 with TRBJ1-1, with D perhaps matching TRBD1 (6 bases). The sample comprised PBMCs. DNA for the CDR3: TGCGCCAGCAGCTTCACAGGGACCACTGAAGCTTTCTTT. Its translation: CASSFTGTTEAFF. Full variable domain (missing parts from reference TRBV5-1 and TRBJ1-1): KAGVTQTPRYLIKTRGQQVTLSCSPISGHRSVSWYQQTPGQGLQFLFEYFSETQRNKGNFPGRFSGRQFSNSRSEMNVSTLELGDSALYLCASSFTGTTEAFFGQGTRLTVV.